In its sample, the clone carrying this T cell receptor beta chain was seen once. The CDR3 covers 14 residues. The V gene lost 5 bases and the J gene lost 4 bases, with 14 bases spanning the gap. Per the germline V gene, CDR1 is MNHEY and CDR2 is SMNVEV (reference sequence). The sample belongs to a study of blood T cell repertoires in COVID-19. Across the whole study: T cells, B-cell-depleted T cells, or PBMCs provided the cDNA or gDNA that served as material.

The repertoire was sequenced with immunoSEQ multiplex PCR; TCRdb's copy has only in-frame clones and lacks some. The sample comprises 300,000 to 400,000 clones, about 90% of which are singletons, and about 2.9% rests with the top ten. The receptor comes from a woman under 40 with COVID-19, enrolled during active disease. The specimen sequenced was peripheral blood. This rearrangement joins TRBV27 to TRBJ1-2; a weak D match, TRBD1 (6 bases). The CDR3 nucleotides read TGTGCCAGCAGTCCCAGGGGACGGATCTATGGCTACACCTTC. It specifies CASSPRGRIYGYTF.